These 25 T cell receptor beta chains share one sample of origin, sequenced in a study of CD8+ T cells in alopecia areata. RNA was extracted and reverse transcribed into cDNA as the sequencing template. Using immunoSEQ multiplex PCR, the repertoire was profiled, and TCRdb retains in-frame clones only, with some absent. Of 170,000 or so clones in the sample, 50% to 60% are singletons; the top ten hold roughly 14%. The sample here was CD4+ T cells sorted from blood, taken at week 0. All receptors come from a human donor with alopecia areata.

This rearrangement joins TRBV29-1 to TRBJ2-2; D tentatively reads TRBD1 or TRBD2 (5 bases each). The length of the CDR3 is 14 residues. Germline V CDR1 and CDR2: SQVTM, ANQGSEA. Between the trimmed V and J ends, which lost 6 bases and 0 bases, there was a span of 11 bases. The CDR3 nucleotides read TGCAGCGTAACTAGGGGACCGAACACCGGGGAGCTGTTTTTT. This sequence encodes CSVTRGPNTGELFF.

The chain links TRBV6-6 to TRBJ2-3, with D unclear. Trimming took off 3 bases at V and 6 bases at J, with 13 bases between the two ends. This CDR3 region has 14 residues. CDR1 is MNHNY and CDR2 is SVGAGI in the germline V gene (reference sequence). Here the CDR3 DNA reads TGTGCCAGCAGTTATATACGTGGGTCGGATACGCAGTATTTT. Its translation: CASSYIRGSDTQYF.

The chain employs TRBV28 and TRBJ1-6, with D tentatively TRBD1 (5 bases). The CDR3 consists of 15 residues. The V and J ends lost 2 bases and 6 bases respectively, with 11 bases between them. Germline CDR1 and CDR2: MDHEN and SYDVKM. CDR3 in amino acids: CASSLPTGVNSPLHF. For the CDR3, the DNA is TGTGCCAGCAGTTTACCTACAGGAGTTAATTCACCCCTCCACTTT.

The DNA for the CDR3 is TGTGCCAGCAGCCTAAGACAGGGGGCCGGGGAGCTGTTTTTT. Translation: CASSLRQGAGELFF. The chain combines TRBV9 with TRBJ2-2; 9 bases fit TRBD1. This CDR3 contains 14 residues. Germline CDR1 SGDLS, CDR2 YYNGEE. The J segment lost 6 bases and the V segment lost 4 bases, leaving 4 bases of the junction unmatched.

There are a few counts of this clone. This sequence joins TRBV6-1 and TRBJ1-1; no reliable D call. The CDR3 spans 13 residues. Germline CDR1 reads MNHNS; CDR2 reads SASEGT. Trimming stripped 10 bases from V and 1 base from J, with 13 bases between. This chain's CDR3 is CATSAIRNTEAFF. Written as DNA, the CDR3 is TGTGCCACATCCGCAATCAGGAACACTGAAGCTTTCTTT.

This clone has more than one count but fewer than ten. This chain joins TRBV5-1 and TRBJ2-2; 7 bases fit TRBD1. J gave up 0 bases and V 4 bases, and 6 bases lay outside the gene matches. This CDR3 contains 16 residues. The germline V gene has CDR1 SGHRS and CDR2 YFSETQ. The CDR3 nucleotides read TGCGCCAGCAGCGTCGACAGGGCCGCGAACACCGGGGAGCTGTTTTTT. This codes for CASSVDRAANTGELFF.

This clone was observed a few times. The chain employs TRBV2 and TRBJ1-5; 8 bases are shared with TRBD1. The J segment lost 6 bases and the V segment lost 6 bases, leaving 10 bases of the junction unmatched. The CDR3 contains 15 residues. CDR1 SNHLY and CDR2 FYNNEI come from the germline V gene. The CDR3 nucleotides read TGTGCCAGCAGCCTACAGGGGGGGTTTAGTCAGCCCCAGCATTTT. Protein product: CASSLQGGFSQPQHF.

In this sample, this clone turned up a few times. V is TRBV2 and J is TRBJ2-1, with 8 bases fitting TRBD2. The germline V gene has CDR1 SNHLY and CDR2 FYNNEI. J lost 2 bases, V lost 8 bases, and 8 bases had no gene match. The CDR3 contains 15 residues. The CDR3 is CASCTAGATYNEQFF. CDR3 coding DNA: TGTGCCAGCTGTACAGCGGGGGCGACCTACAATGAGCAGTTCTTC. The full variable domain, rest sourced from reference TRBV2 and TRBJ2-1, is EPEVTQTPSHQVTQMGQEVILRCVPISNHLYFYWYRQILGQKVEFLVSFYNNEISEKSEIFDDQFSVERPDGSNFTLKIRSTKLEDSAMYFCASCTAGATYNEQFFGPGTRLTVL.

The rearrangement uses TRBV29-1 and TRBJ1-2, with D perhaps matching TRBD1 (5 bases). Germline V lookup: CDR1 SQVTM, CDR2 ANQGSEA. Deletions cut 6 bases from V and 8 bases from J, with 25 bases between. CDR3 length equals 15 residues. Written as DNA, the CDR3 is TGCAGCGTCATGACAGTACCGACCAGTTCTGGGGGCTACACCTTC. Its translation is CSVMTVPTSSGGYTF.

This chain links TRBV2 with TRBJ1-1; no reliable D call. CDR1 is SNHLY, CDR2 FYNNEI, per germline. The length of the CDR3 is 14 residues. V lost 3 bases and J 7 bases, leaving 15 bases between the germline ends. Written as DNA, the CDR3 is TGTGCCAGCAGTGATAACCTAGTCCTCAGTGAAGCTTTCTTT. The encoded protein is CASSDNLVLSEAFF. Supplemented by reference TRBV2 and TRBJ1-1, the full variable domain reads EPEVTQTPSHQVTQMGQEVILRCVPISNHLYFYWYRQILGQKVEFLVSFYNNEISEKSEIFDDQFSVERPDGSNFTLKIRSTKLEDSAMYFCASSDNLVLSEAFFGQGTRLTVV.

V usage is TRBV6-5 and J usage is TRBJ1-1; TRBD1 matches 7 bases. This CDR3 has 14 residues. The trim removed 4 bases at V and 0 bases at J, leaving 2 bases unmatched. Germline loops: CDR1 MNHEY, CDR2 SVGAGI. Here the CDR3 reads CASSWGTVNTEAFF. CDR3 nucleotides: TGTGCCAGCAGTTGGGGGACAGTGAACACTGAAGCTTTCTTT.

This clone showed up just a few times. The same CDR3 also results from other DNA sequences found in this sample. The chain uses TRBV30 and TRBJ1-2; maybe TRBD1 (5 bases). V was cut by 0 bases and J by 3 bases, with 8 bases left in between. Germline V gives CDR1 GTSNPN, CDR2 SVGIG (reference sequence). The CDR3 runs 13 residues. The CDR3 DNA is TGTGCCTGGAGTGTACGAGGGGACTATGGCTACACCTTC. It is translated as CAWSVRGDYGYTF.

V is TRBV18 and J is TRBJ2-1, with TRBD1 matching over 9 bases. Germline assignment: CDR1 KGHSH and CDR2 LQKENI. There are 15 residues in the CDR3. J gave up 8 bases and V 6 bases, and 11 bases lay outside the gene matches. The CDR3 DNA follows: TGTGCCAGCTCCCGTACGGACAGGGGATCTCATGAGCAGTTCTTC. Its protein product is CASSRTDRGSHEQFF.

The V and J genes are TRBV29-1 and TRBJ2-3; D unclear. The V end lost 1 base, the J end lost 2 bases, and 10 bases lay between the germline ends. The CDR3 has 14 residues. Germline V gives CDR1 SQVTM, CDR2 ANQGSEA. The CDR3 reads CSVEGTDNTDTQYF. Here the CDR3 DNA reads TGCAGCGTTGAAGGGACCGATAACACAGATACGCAGTATTTT.

This chain's CDR3 is CATRQIDSGANVLTF. In DNA form, the CDR3 reads TGTGCCACCCGACAGATTGACTCTGGGGCCAACGTCCTGACTTTC. The chain has TRBV6-5 and TRBJ2-6, with D tentatively TRBD1 (5 bases). This CDR3 has 15 residues. Germline V gives CDR1 MNHEY, CDR2 SVGAGI. V was shortened by 10 bases and J by 0 bases, with 13 bases between the two germline ends.

The chain couples TRBV6-1 to TRBJ1-1; D call uncertain. V was shortened by 2 bases and J by 4 bases, with 8 bases between the two germline ends. Germline CDR1 is MNHNS and CDR2 is SASEGT. This CDR3 is built from 13 residues. Here the CDR3 DNA reads TGTGCCAGCAGTGAATCAGCTATCACTGAAGCTTTCTTT. Protein product: CASSESAITEAFF.

The V and J genes are TRBV25-1 and TRBJ1-6; D is uncertain. Germline lookup yields CDR1 MGHDK and CDR2 SYGVNS. CDR3 length equals 15 residues. Deletions cut 3 bases from V and 7 bases from J, with 13 bases between. DNA for the CDR3: TGTGCCAGCAGTGACTCCGGGCTTCAAAATTCACCCCTCCACTTT. Translated, it gives CASSDSGLQNSPLHF.

V usage is TRBV15 and J usage is TRBJ1-5, with unresolved D. The CDR3 has 15 residues. Trimming cost V 4 bases and J 1 base, with 11 bases left between them. Germline-derived CDR1 and CDR2 are LNHNV and YYDKDF (reference sequence). DNA of the CDR3: TGTGCCACCAGCAAGGACCGCGGGAGCAATCAGCCCCAGCATTTT. Protein: CATSKDRGSNQPQHF. Looking up the rest from reference TRBV15 and TRBJ1-5 gives the full variable domain: DAMVIQNPRYQVTQFGKPVTLSCSQTLNHNVMYWYQQKSSQAPKLLFHYYDKDFNNEADTPDNFQSRRPNTSFCFLDIRSPGLGDTAMYLCATSKDRGSNQPQHFGDGTRLSIL.

A single count supports this clone. The J gene is TRBJ2-5, the V gene TRBV29-1; 7 bases match TRBD1. With V trimmed by 0 bases and J by 5 bases, 6 bases remained unmatched. The CDR3 runs 14 residues. Germline assignment: CDR1 SQVTM and CDR2 ANQGSEA. The CDR3 bases are TGCAGCGTTGAAGAACGAGGGGGCGGCGAGACCCAGTACTTC. Residues: CSVEERGGGETQYF.

The chain recombines TRBV14 with TRBJ2-5; D might be TRBD1 (5 bases). CDR1 SGHDN and CDR2 FVKESK come from the germline V gene. The CDR3 is 14 residues long. The V gene lost 3 bases and the J gene lost 5 bases, with 13 bases spanning the gap. The CDR3, as DNA: TGTGCCAGCAGCCACCCTGGCAGGGTTGAGACCCAGTACTTC. It encodes CASSHPGRVETQYF.

The sample holds a few counts of this clone. The V call is TRBV30, the J call TRBJ2-7, with a weak D call TRBD2 (5 bases). Germline CDR1 is GTSNPN and CDR2 is SVGIG (reference sequence). V shed 2 bases and J shed 1 base, with 9 bases lying between them. This CDR3 is 13 amino acids long. The CDR3 loop reads CAWSSGFSYEQYF. The CDR3 DNA is TGTGCCTGGAGTTCGGGGTTTTCCTACGAGCAGTACTTC. Drawing the rest from reference TRBV30 and TRBJ2-7, the complete variable domain is SQTIHQWPATLVQPVGSPLSLECTVEGTSNPNLYWYRQAAGRGLQLLFYSVGIGQISSEVPQNLSASRPQDRQFILSSKKLLLSDSGFYLCAWSSGFSYEQYFGPGTRLTVT.

The V and J genes are TRBV2 and TRBJ1-3; perhaps TRBD1 as D (6 bases). The CDR3 loop spans 14 amino acids. Trimming took off 4 bases at V and 4 bases at J, with 11 bases between the two ends. Germline CDR1 SNHLY, CDR2 FYNNEI. The CDR3 loop reads CASSVLQGGNTIYF. As DNA, the CDR3 is TGTGCCAGCAGTGTGTTGCAGGGGGGAAACACCATATATTTT.

This clone was counted only a few times. The V gene is TRBV18, the J gene TRBJ1-2; maybe TRBD1 (5 bases). Germline CDR1 reads KGHSH; CDR2 reads LQKENI. The V and J ends lost 6 bases and 4 bases respectively, with 15 bases between them. The length of the CDR3 is 14 residues. The CDR3 DNA sequence: TGTGCCAGCTCCCCGAGAGGGGTTGGCTATGGCTACACCTTC. It is translated as CASSPRGVGYGYTF.

The gene calls are TRBV4-2 and TRBJ1-1; D gene unclear. Germline V gene data show CDR1 as LGHNA and CDR2 as YNFKEQ. The CDR3 sequence is 12 residues long. V was clipped by 4 bases and J by 11 bases, with 14 bases between them. This CDR3 reads CASSLDGRGAFF. CDR3 DNA: TGTGCCAGCAGCCTCGACGGACGTGGGGCTTTCTTT.

The chain uses TRBV7-2 and TRBJ2-5; the D gene could be TRBD1 or TRBD2 (6 bases each). Germline values: CDR1 SGHTA, CDR2 FQGNSA. V gave up 1 base and J gave up 5 bases, with 11 bases separating them. The CDR3 spans 14 residues. The CDR3: CASSLGGGLETQYF. CDR3 nucleotides: TGTGCCAGCAGCTTAGGAGGGGGGTTGGAGACCCAGTACTTC.